Following are 23 T cell receptor beta chains from one sample sequenced in a study of T-cell memory formation after mild COVID-19. Each CDR3 protein is one row after TCRdb ran MiXCR on the 5' RACE reads. The data contain roughly 250,000 distinct CDR3 sequences, roughly 15% of them singletons. Sequencing used PBMCs or a T cell subset sorted from them (not recorded which). All receptors derive from a man younger than 35 who had mild COVID-19 (a few samples of this study predate the infection). Cell type and time point are not known.

The CDR3 DNA is TGCGCCAGCAGCTTTCAGCGGGGGGGCGGGGCAGATACGCAGTATTTT. Translated: CASSFQRGGGADTQYF. The rearrangement links TRBV5-1 to TRBJ2-3; 10 nucleotides match TRBD2. Trimming at V came to 2 bases and at J to 4 bases, leaving 7 bases not matched to a gene. Germline lookup yields CDR1 SGHRS and CDR2 YFSETQ. This CDR3 has 16 amino acids.

In its sample, this clonotype was seen many times. This chain connects TRBV11-2 to TRBJ2-5; no definite D call. Germline values: CDR1 SGHAT, CDR2 FQNNGV. The length of the CDR3 is 14 residues. V gave up 4 bases and J gave up 2 bases, with 11 bases separating them. CDR3 sequence (DNA): TGTGCCAGCAGCTCGATGACGGATCAAGAGACCCAGTACTTC. It specifies CASSSMTDQETQYF.

This clonotype was observed a few times. The chain employs TRBV6-5 and TRBJ2-7, with a weak D call TRBD1 (6 bases). This CDR3 is built from 14 residues. Germline V gene lookup returns CDR1 MNHEY and CDR2 SVGAGI. Trimming took 6 bases from V and 4 from J, leaving 16 bases between them. The CDR3: CASRRGFGWYEQYF. The DNA of the CDR3 is TGTGCCAGCAGGAGGGGGTTTGGTTGGTACGAGCAGTACTTC.

V usage is TRBV6-2 or TRBV6-3 and J usage is TRBJ1-6, with D possibly being TRBD1 (6 bases). The V gene lost 2 bases and the J gene lost 7 bases, with 9 bases spanning the gap. There are 14 residues in the CDR3. CDR1 and CDR2 from the germline V gene are MNHEY and SVGEGT. The CDR3 DNA sequence: TGTGCCAGCAGTTACGGACAGTCAAATTCACCCCTCCACTTT. It codes for CASSYGQSNSPLHF.

J is TRBJ2-2 and V is TRBV18; no reliable D call. Germline lookup yields CDR1 KGHSH and CDR2 LQKENI. This CDR3 comprises 16 residues. The germline V and J ends were trimmed by 2 bases and 0 bases, with 10 bases remaining between them. The CDR3 region has the DNA TGTGCCAGCTCACCATGGGCGGCCGCGAACACCGGGGAGCTGTTTTTT. This sequence encodes CASSPWAAANTGELFF.

J is TRBJ1-6 and V is TRBV20-1; D possibly corresponds to TRBD1 (5 bases). The CDR3 is made up of 14 amino acids. Trimming stripped 3 bases from V and 10 bases from J, with 16 bases between. The germline V gene has CDR1 DFQATT and CDR2 SNEGSKA (reference sequence). This chain's CDR3 is CSASSPGRGSPLHF. For the CDR3, the DNA is TGCAGTGCTAGTTCCCCCGGCCGGGGGTCACCCCTCCACTTT.

This clonotype was counted a few times. The chain recombines TRBV28 with TRBJ1-2, with a tentative D call TRBD1 (5 bases). CDR1 MDHEN and CDR2 SYDVKM come from the germline V gene. The CDR3 extends over 12 amino acids. V gave up 8 bases and J gave up 3 bases, with 10 bases separating them. CDR3 nucleotides: TGTGCCAGCTACTTAGGGGACTATGGCTACACCTTC. Translation: CASYLGDYGYTF.

This clonotype was counted a few times. The rearrangement joins TRBV6-5 to TRBJ2-3, with D possibly being TRBD2 (5 bases). V shed 4 bases and J shed 2 bases, with 13 bases lying between them. This CDR3 comprises 15 residues. Germline V CDR1 and CDR2: MNHEY, SVGAGI. The CDR3: CASSFMGSLTDTQYF. DNA of the CDR3: TGTGCCAGCAGTTTCATGGGGAGTCTCACAGATACGCAGTATTTT.

The CDR3 nucleotides read TGCGCCAGCAGCTTGGATGGGGGGAGCCTAAAAGAGACCCAGTACTTC. Protein sequence: CASSLDGGSLKETQYF. The V gene is TRBV5-1, the J gene TRBJ2-5, with D possibly being TRBD2 (6 bases). This CDR3 has 16 residues. Germline V gene sequence: CDR1 SGHRS, CDR2 YFSETQ. Trimming cost V 0 bases and J 3 bases, with 15 bases left between them.

This clonotype has ten or more counts. The J gene is TRBJ2-7, the V gene TRBV5-1; 10 bases match TRBD2. The CDR3 totals 14 residues. V shed 4 bases, J shed 4 bases, and the junction held 5 bases outside the gene matches. Germline CDR1 is SGHRS and CDR2 is YFSETQ. The CDR3 DNA follows: TGCGCCAGCAGCCCAGGGGGACTAGCGTACGAGCAGTACTTC. It codes for CASSPGGLAYEQYF.

A note on this clonotype: A read error may produce the germline difference seen at one junction end. The chain has TRBV9 and TRBJ1-6, with no clear D. The CDR3 has 14 amino acids. Looked up from germline, CDR1 is SGDLS and CDR2 is YYNGEE. DNA of the CDR3: TGTGCCAGCAGCGTAGGGAGGTGGGATTCACCCATCCACTTT. It codes for CASSVGRWDSPIHF.

This clonotype came up many times. One end of the junction is discordant with germline, which a read error may explain. This rearrangement joins TRBV7-2 to TRBJ2-5; D call uncertain. This CDR3 comprises 13 residues. Germline values: CDR1 SGHTA, CDR2 FQGNSA. Here the CDR3 DNA reads TGCGCCAGCAGCCTAGTGGGTGGAGAGACCCAGTACTTC. This gives the protein CASSLVGGETQYF.

This clonotype was found many times. The J gene is TRBJ2-7, the V gene TRBV4-1, with 8 bases lining up with TRBD1. Unmatched junction bases numbered 12, after V lost 5 bases and J lost 6 bases. The CDR3 runs 15 residues. Germline V lookup: CDR1 MGHRA, CDR2 YSYEKL. CDR3 protein: CASSSRTGPLGEQYF. The CDR3 region has the DNA TGCGCCAGCAGCTCACGGACAGGGCCGTTGGGCGAGCAGTACTTC.

The V gene is TRBV4-3, the J gene TRBJ1-5; 7 bases are a match to TRBD1. The CDR3 covers 15 residues. J gave up 3 bases and V 5 bases, and 7 bases lay outside the gene matches. CDR1 is LGHNA, CDR2 YSLEER, per germline. For the CDR3, the DNA is TGCGCCAGCAGCTCCGACAGGGCCTCCAATCAGCCCCAGCATTTT. Translated: CASSSDRASNQPQHF.

This clonotype appeared a few times. This rearrangement joins TRBV4-1 to TRBJ1-5; 8 positions agree with TRBD1. Germline assignment: CDR1 MGHRA and CDR2 YSYEKL. The CDR3 runs 15 residues. The V and J ends lost 6 bases and 1 base, in that order; junction bases with no gene match: 5. This CDR3 is CASRYTGGSNQPQHF. CDR3 nucleotides: TGCGCCAGCAGGTACACAGGGGGGAGCAATCAGCCCCAGCATTTT.

There are a few counts of this clonotype. The CDR3 sequence is CASTPGGRQPQHF. CDR3 nucleotide sequence: TGTGCCAGCACCCCTGGGGGTCGGCAGCCCCAGCATTTT. This chain connects TRBV12-3 or TRBV12-4 to TRBJ1-5; weak D call: TRBD1 (5 bases). V lost 7 bases, J lost 7 bases, and 14 bases lay in between. This CDR3 has 13 amino acids.

This clonotype was recorded a few times. The chain links TRBV7-3 to TRBJ2-2; 9 bases fit TRBD1. V was clipped by 4 bases and J by 6 bases; unmatched bases: 3. This CDR3 contains 14 residues. Germline loops: CDR1 SGHTA, CDR2 FQGTGA. CDR3 nucleotide sequence: TGTGCCAGCAGCTCCCGGGACAGGGCCGGGGAGCTGTTTTTT. Translated: CASSSRDRAGELFF.

The chain carries TRBV27 and TRBJ1-1; D is unclear. The germline V gene has CDR1 MNHEY and CDR2 SMNVEV (reference sequence). This CDR3 is 14 amino acids long. Trimming took 3 bases from V and 3 from J, leaving 11 bases between them. The CDR3 loop reads CASSFSGSHTEAFF. The CDR3 coding sequence is TGTGCCAGCAGTTTCTCTGGGTCCCACACTGAAGCTTTCTTT.

There are a few counts of this clonotype. V usage is TRBV11-2 and J usage is TRBJ2-1; perhaps TRBD2 as D (7 bases). Per the germline V gene, CDR1 is SGHAT and CDR2 is FQNNGV. V shed 5 bases and J shed 7 bases, with 18 bases lying between them. The CDR3 totals 15 residues. In DNA form, the CDR3 reads TGTGCCAGCAGCCGGTATCGGGGGGCCTTAAATGAGCAGTTCTTC. It specifies CASSRYRGALNEQFF.

This clonotype was picked up many times. The chain combines TRBV7-2 with TRBJ1-2, with D tentatively TRBD1 (5 bases). Germline lookup yields CDR1 SGHTA and CDR2 FQGNSA. V lost 5 bases, J lost 2 bases, and 9 bases lay in between. The CDR3 consists of 13 residues. CDR3 sequence (DNA): TGTGCCAGCAGCCCGGACAAGAACTATGGCTACACCTTC. This sequence encodes CASSPDKNYGYTF.

The rearrangement links TRBV10-3 to TRBJ1-3; 7 bases align to TRBD1. Germline V gives CDR1 ENHRY, CDR2 SYGVKD. V was clipped by 6 bases and J by 3 bases; unmatched bases: 8. CDR3 length: 15 residues. CDR3 nucleotide sequence: TGTGCCATCAGGAGACAGGGAACTCGTGGAAACACCATATATTTT. It translates to CAIRRQGTRGNTIYF.

This clonotype occurred a few times. This chain joins TRBV10-3 and TRBJ2-2; D uncertain. CDR1 is ENHRY, CDR2 SYGVKD, per germline. V lost 4 bases and J lost 1, with 13 bases in between. The CDR3 contains 16 residues. CDR3 loop: CAISGAFSVNTGELFF. CDR3 nucleotides: TGTGCCATCAGTGGCGCTTTTAGTGTGAACACCGGGGAGCTGTTTTTT.

V and J are TRBV10-1 and TRBJ2-1, with 12 bases aligning to TRBD2. CDR3 size: 18 residues. Germline V CDR1 and CDR2: WNHNN, SYGVQD (reference sequence). V was clipped by 5 bases and J by 6 bases; unmatched bases: 14. CDR3 loop: CASSPSGGARLMSNEQFF. DNA for the CDR3: TGCGCCAGCAGTCCTAGCGGGGGGGCACGACTGATGAGCAATGAGCAGTTCTTC.